Listed here are 28 T cell receptor beta chains from one sample, sequenced in a study of blood T cell repertoires in COVID-19. Libraries were prepared by immunoSEQ multiplex PCR; TCRdb keeps only in-frame clonotypes and omits some of them. The sample records about 150,000 clones, approximately 80% being singletons. Sequenced sample: PBMCs or T cells enriched from blood (not recorded which). All receptors derive from a woman in her thirties or forties who had recovered from COVID-19.

The rearrangement joins TRBV27 to TRBJ1-1, with 7 nucleotides matching TRBD1. V lost 6 bases, J lost 9 bases, and 10 bases stayed unmatched. Germline CDR1 and CDR2: MNHEY and SMNVEV (reference sequence). The CDR3 contains 13 residues. The CDR3 DNA reads as TGTGCCAGCAGAACTACAGGGGCCCCGAAAGCTTTCTTT. It translates to CASRTTGAPKAFF.

The chain combines TRBV5-1 with TRBJ2-7; no firm D call. The V and J ends lost 4 bases and 1 base respectively, with 15 bases between them. Germline V gives CDR1 SGHRS, CDR2 YFSETQ. The CDR3 is 15 amino acids. As DNA, the CDR3 is TGCGCCAGCAGCCCGGCTGGGCAGCCGTCCTACGAGCAGTACTTC. As protein: CASSPAGQPSYEQYF.

The rearrangement joins TRBV29-1 to TRBJ1-1; unclear D gene. Germline CDR1 SQVTM, CDR2 ANQGSEA. The V gene lost 7 bases and the J gene lost 5 bases, with 23 bases spanning the gap. The CDR3 has 15 residues. CDR3 protein: CSARTTSAAVTEAFF. Written as DNA, the CDR3 is TGCAGCGCCCGAACGACGTCCGCCGCGGTGACTGAAGCTTTCTTT.

This chain links TRBV4-1 with TRBJ1-2; D is possibly TRBD1 (6 bases). The CDR3 runs 17 residues. The germline V gene has CDR1 MGHRA and CDR2 YSYEKL. V was shortened by 3 bases and J by 1 base, with 18 bases between the two germline ends. The CDR3 DNA reads as TGCGCCAGCAGCCACCTGACCGTCCGGGACATTAACTATGGCTACACCTTC. Translated, it gives CASSHLTVRDINYGYTF.

On this clone: The same CDR3 is also encoded by other DNA sequences in this sample. This chain joins TRBV9 and TRBJ2-3; D ambiguous. V shed 4 bases and J shed 0 bases, with 6 bases lying between them. CDR1 is SGDLS, CDR2 YYNGEE, per germline. The CDR3 has 13 amino acids. CDR3 residues: CASSFSSTDTQYF. Here the CDR3 DNA reads TGTGCCAGCAGCTTCTCGAGCACAGATACGCAGTATTTT. Full variable domain (outside the CDR3, taken from reference TRBV9 and TRBJ2-3): DSGVTQTPKHLITATGQRVTLRCSPRSGDLSVYWYQQSLDQGLQFLIQYYNGEERAKGNILERFSAQQFPDLHSELNLSSLELGDSALYFCASSFSSTDTQYFGPGTRLTVL.

In its sample, this clone was seen once. This rearrangement joins TRBV12-3 or TRBV12-4 to TRBJ2-1, with 7 positions matching TRBD1. The CDR3 spans 13 residues. Trimming took 4 bases from V and 10 from J; bases not matched to a gene: 7. The CDR3 coding sequence is TGTGCCAGCAGTTCCCCGGGACAGACGGAGCAGTTCTTC. This codes for CASSSPGQTEQFF.

Comments on this clone: Other nucleotide sequences in the sample specify the same CDR3. The chain is built from TRBV19 and TRBJ1-1, with D perhaps TRBD1 (5 bases). V was cut by 6 bases and J by 2 bases, with 10 bases left in between. The CDR3 consists of 13 residues. Germline V gene data show CDR1 as LNHDA and CDR2 as SQIVND (reference sequence). The CDR3 reads CASSSGLNTEAFF. CDR3 bases: TGTGCCAGTAGCTCAGGGCTTAACACTGAAGCTTTCTTT.

This clone was recorded once. V usage is TRBV5-1 and J usage is TRBJ2-7; 8 positions match TRBD1. V was clipped by 4 bases and J by 0 bases; unmatched bases: 3. This CDR3 has 14 amino acids. Germline V CDR1 and CDR2: SGHRS, YFSETQ. The CDR3 reads CASSHGQGSYEQYF. In DNA, the CDR3 is TGCGCCAGCAGCCACGGACAGGGCTCCTACGAGCAGTACTTC.

The chain joins TRBV3-1 (or the pseudogene TRBV3-2) to TRBJ2-3; 9 bases align to TRBD2. V was pared by 5 bases and J by 0 bases, with 6 bases of the junction left unmatched. Germline V gene sequence: CDR1 LGHDT, CDR2 YNNKEL (reference sequence). This CDR3 comprises 16 residues. CDR3 protein: CASSSESGRSTDTQYF. The CDR3 nucleotides are TGTGCCAGCAGCTCCGAGAGCGGGAGGAGCACAGATACGCAGTATTTT.

J is TRBJ1-3 and V is TRBV2; 7 nucleotides line up with TRBD1. Germline CDR1 is SNHLY and CDR2 is FYNNEI. Germline trimming cut 4 bases from V and 0 bases from J; bases unmatched to any gene: 6. This CDR3 is built from 16 residues. The DNA for the CDR3 is TGTGCCAGCAGTGTAGGACAGGCGCTCTCTGGAAACACCATATATTTT. This gives the protein CASSVGQALSGNTIYF.

V and J are TRBV4-1 and TRBJ2-1, with D perhaps matching TRBD2 (6 bases). The CDR3 has 16 residues. Germline loops: CDR1 MGHRA, CDR2 YSYEKL. Deletions cut 1 base from V and 5 bases from J, with 15 bases between. CDR3 residues: CASSQGGTETNNEQFF. CDR3 sequence (DNA): TGCGCCAGCAGCCAAGGCGGGACTGAGACAAACAATGAGCAGTTCTTC.

The chain combines TRBV5-6 with TRBJ2-4, with D unresolved. The germline V and J ends were trimmed by 1 base and 4 bases, with 12 bases remaining between them. From germline, CDR1 is SGHDT and CDR2 YYEEEE. The CDR3 spans 15 residues. Here the CDR3 reads CASSLFDNPKNIQYF. The CDR3 DNA reads TGTGCCAGCAGCTTGTTCGACAACCCGAAAAACATTCAGTACTTC.

The rearrangement joins TRBV4-1 to TRBJ1-2, with TRBD1 as a possible D gene (5 bases). Trimming removed 5 bases at V and 0 bases at J, with 13 bases between. CDR3 length: 15 amino acids. Looked up from germline, CDR1 is MGHRA and CDR2 is YSYEKL. CDR3 sequence (DNA): TGCGCCAGCAGCTACGGGACTTTAGCTAACTATGGCTACACCTTC. This gives the protein CASSYGTLANYGYTF.

The chain employs TRBV9 and TRBJ1-4; TRBD1 is a possible D gene (5 bases). Trimming pared 3 bases from V and 7 bases from J, leaving 13 bases between. This CDR3 has 14 residues. The germline gives CDR1 SGDLS, CDR2 YYNGEE. CDR3 loop: CASSARDGVEKLFF. The DNA of the CDR3 is TGTGCCAGCAGCGCGCGGGACGGAGTTGAAAAACTGTTTTTT.

The chain employs TRBV30 and TRBJ1-5; 8 positions match TRBD1. J lost 2 bases, V lost 3 bases, and 3 bases had no gene match. The CDR3 is 14 amino acids. Per the germline V gene, CDR1 is GTSNPN and CDR2 is SVGIG (reference sequence). CDR3 DNA: TGTGCCTGGAGAGAGACAGGGGGCAATCAGCCCCAGCATTTT. Protein product: CAWRETGGNQPQHF.

The J gene is TRBJ1-1, the V gene TRBV6-5; D is perhaps TRBD1 (5 bases). CDR3 size: 13 residues. The germline V gene encodes CDR1 MNHEY and CDR2 SVGAGI. V dropped 6 bases and J dropped 4 bases, with 12 bases sitting between them. The CDR3 DNA reads TGTGCCAGCAGACAGGTACTCAGCACTGAAGCTTTCTTT. Translating it yields CASRQVLSTEAFF.

Only a few counts were recorded for this clone. The CDR3, as DNA: TGTGCCAGCAGCTCACGGGACACCATAGAGGGGGAGACCCAGTACTTC. This gives the protein CASSSRDTIEGETQYF. The V and J genes are TRBV5-6 and TRBJ2-5; D might be TRBD1 (6 bases). Germline V gene lookup returns CDR1 SGHDT and CDR2 YYEEEE. The V gene lost 3 bases and the J gene lost 5 bases, with 20 bases spanning the gap. The CDR3 sequence is 16 residues long. Full variable domain (missing parts from reference TRBV5-6 and TRBJ2-5): DAGVTQSPTHLIKTRGQQVTLRCSPKSGHDTVSWYQQALGQGPQFIFQYYEEEERQRGNFPDRFSGHQFPNYSSELNVNALLLGDSALYLCASSSRDTIEGETQYFGPGTRLLVL.

The chain carries TRBV9 and TRBJ1-1; weak D call: TRBD1 (5 bases). The CDR3 spans 13 residues. The V gene lost 4 bases and the J gene lost 8 bases, with 15 bases spanning the gap. Per germline, CDR1 SGDLS and CDR2 YYNGEE. CDR3 sequence (DNA): TGTGCCAGCAGCCGAGGGGCGGGAGGGGAAGCTTTCTTT. Translated, it gives CASSRGAGGEAFF. Using reference TRBV9 and TRBJ1-1 for the parts outside the CDR3, the full variable domain is DSGVTQTPKHLITATGQRVTLRCSPRSGDLSVYWYQQSLDQGLQFLIQYYNGEERAKGNILERFSAQQFPDLHSELNLSSLELGDSALYFCASSRGAGGEAFFGQGTRLTVV.

The chain recombines TRBV4-1 with TRBJ2-1; 10 nucleotides match TRBD2. Unmatched junction bases numbered 8, after V lost 4 bases and J lost 8 bases. The CDR3 consists of 15 residues. CDR1 and CDR2 (germline): MGHRA, YSYEKL. CDR3 protein: CASSRLAGAVDEQFF. For the CDR3, the DNA is TGCGCCAGCAGCCGCCTAGCGGGAGCGGTCGATGAGCAGTTCTTC.

The chain links TRBV7-9 to TRBJ1-6; D is ambiguous. V was clipped by 0 bases and J by 11 bases, with 11 bases between them. The CDR3 contains 14 residues. Germline V gene lookup returns CDR1 SEHNR and CDR2 FQNEAQ (reference sequence). CDR3 sequence: CASSLAYGLTPLHF. In DNA, the CDR3 is TGTGCCAGCAGCTTAGCTTATGGACTCACACCCCTCCACTTT.

This clone occurred a few times. This sequence joins TRBV5-1 and TRBJ1-2; 7 nucleotides line up with TRBD1. This CDR3 region has 14 residues. Unmatched junction bases numbered 9, after V lost 6 bases and J lost 4 bases. Germline lookup yields CDR1 SGHRS and CDR2 YFSETQ. Written as DNA, the CDR3 is TGCGCCAGCAAACAGGGGCCAGAAGGCTATGGCTACACCTTC. It specifies CASKQGPEGYGYTF.

CDR3 residues: CASSFAGAGTQYF. In nucleotides, the CDR3 is TGTGCCAGCAGCTTCGCAGGGGCGGGGACCCAGTACTTC. V gene TRBV12-3 or TRBV12-4 combines with J gene TRBJ2-5; TRBD1 is a possible D gene (6 bases). This CDR3 contains 13 residues. V lost 6 bases and J lost 7, with 15 bases in between.

This chain connects TRBV5-1 to TRBJ1-3, with 7 bases fitting TRBD1. The V gene end was trimmed by 4 bases and the J gene end by 3 bases; junction bases not matched to a gene: 4. The CDR3 runs 14 residues. Germline V gene data show CDR1 as SGHRS and CDR2 as YFSETQ. The CDR3 sequence is CASSTTGVGNTIYF. Written as DNA, the CDR3 is TGCGCCAGCAGCACCACAGGGGTTGGAAACACCATATATTTT.

The chain combines TRBV27 with TRBJ2-1; D might be TRBD1 (6 bases). Per the germline V gene, CDR1 is MNHEY and CDR2 is SMNVEV (reference sequence). V lost 5 bases to trimming and J lost 7 bases, with 21 bases between them. The CDR3 is 16 amino acids. The CDR3 sequence is CASSPPSAQGRNEQFF. The CDR3 region has the DNA TGTGCCAGCAGTCCCCCGTCGGCACAGGGAAGGAATGAGCAGTTCTTC.

The V gene is TRBV4-2, the J gene TRBJ2-2; 7 bases line up with TRBD1. V trimming: 4 bases; J trimming: 6 bases; junction bases outside the gene matches: 5. The length of the CDR3 is 14 residues. Germline values: CDR1 LGHNA, CDR2 YNFKEQ. This chain's CDR3 is CASSPKTGAGELFF. The CDR3 DNA sequence: TGTGCCAGCAGCCCAAAAACAGGGGCCGGGGAGCTGTTTTTT.

V gene TRBV9 combines with J gene TRBJ2-2; a weak D match, TRBD2 (6 bases). This CDR3 has 15 residues. V was pared by 0 bases and J by 0 bases, with 6 bases between. From germline, CDR1 is SGDLS and CDR2 YYNGEE. The CDR3 region is CASSVGEANTGELFF. In nucleotides, the CDR3 is TGTGCCAGCAGCGTAGGGGAGGCGAACACCGGGGAGCTGTTTTTT.

The chain recombines TRBV4-1 with TRBJ2-5, with 8 nucleotides matching TRBD2. J gave up 1 base and V 2 bases, and 3 bases lay outside the gene matches. Germline assignment: CDR1 MGHRA and CDR2 YSYEKL. This CDR3 is built from 15 residues. CDR3 coding DNA: TGCGCCAGCAGCCAAATACTAGCGGTCCAAGAGACCCAGTACTTC. Translating it yields CASSQILAVQETQYF.

The chain employs TRBV3-1 (or the pseudogene TRBV3-2) and TRBJ1-5; D gene unclear. This CDR3 is built from 18 residues. CDR1 and CDR2 (germline): LGHDT, YNNKEL (reference sequence). V dropped 0 bases and J dropped 0 bases, with 15 bases sitting between them. The CDR3 loop reads CASSQDWAGGFSNQPQHF. For the CDR3, the DNA is TGTGCCAGCAGCCAAGATTGGGCAGGTGGCTTTAGCAATCAGCCCCAGCATTTT.